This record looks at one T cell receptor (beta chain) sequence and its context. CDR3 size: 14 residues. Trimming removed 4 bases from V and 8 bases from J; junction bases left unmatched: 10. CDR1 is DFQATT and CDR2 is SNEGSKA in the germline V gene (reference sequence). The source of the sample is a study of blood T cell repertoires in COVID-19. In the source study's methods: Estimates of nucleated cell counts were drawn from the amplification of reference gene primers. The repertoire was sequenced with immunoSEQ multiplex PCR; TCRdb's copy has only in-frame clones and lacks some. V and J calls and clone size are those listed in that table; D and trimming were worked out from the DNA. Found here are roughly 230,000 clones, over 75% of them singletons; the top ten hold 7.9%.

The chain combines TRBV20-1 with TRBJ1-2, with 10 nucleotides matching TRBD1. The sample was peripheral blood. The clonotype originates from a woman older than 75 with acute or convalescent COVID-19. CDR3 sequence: CSANDRDRGWGYTF. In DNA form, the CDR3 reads TGCAGTGCTAATGACCGGGACAGGGGTTGGGGCTACACCTTC.